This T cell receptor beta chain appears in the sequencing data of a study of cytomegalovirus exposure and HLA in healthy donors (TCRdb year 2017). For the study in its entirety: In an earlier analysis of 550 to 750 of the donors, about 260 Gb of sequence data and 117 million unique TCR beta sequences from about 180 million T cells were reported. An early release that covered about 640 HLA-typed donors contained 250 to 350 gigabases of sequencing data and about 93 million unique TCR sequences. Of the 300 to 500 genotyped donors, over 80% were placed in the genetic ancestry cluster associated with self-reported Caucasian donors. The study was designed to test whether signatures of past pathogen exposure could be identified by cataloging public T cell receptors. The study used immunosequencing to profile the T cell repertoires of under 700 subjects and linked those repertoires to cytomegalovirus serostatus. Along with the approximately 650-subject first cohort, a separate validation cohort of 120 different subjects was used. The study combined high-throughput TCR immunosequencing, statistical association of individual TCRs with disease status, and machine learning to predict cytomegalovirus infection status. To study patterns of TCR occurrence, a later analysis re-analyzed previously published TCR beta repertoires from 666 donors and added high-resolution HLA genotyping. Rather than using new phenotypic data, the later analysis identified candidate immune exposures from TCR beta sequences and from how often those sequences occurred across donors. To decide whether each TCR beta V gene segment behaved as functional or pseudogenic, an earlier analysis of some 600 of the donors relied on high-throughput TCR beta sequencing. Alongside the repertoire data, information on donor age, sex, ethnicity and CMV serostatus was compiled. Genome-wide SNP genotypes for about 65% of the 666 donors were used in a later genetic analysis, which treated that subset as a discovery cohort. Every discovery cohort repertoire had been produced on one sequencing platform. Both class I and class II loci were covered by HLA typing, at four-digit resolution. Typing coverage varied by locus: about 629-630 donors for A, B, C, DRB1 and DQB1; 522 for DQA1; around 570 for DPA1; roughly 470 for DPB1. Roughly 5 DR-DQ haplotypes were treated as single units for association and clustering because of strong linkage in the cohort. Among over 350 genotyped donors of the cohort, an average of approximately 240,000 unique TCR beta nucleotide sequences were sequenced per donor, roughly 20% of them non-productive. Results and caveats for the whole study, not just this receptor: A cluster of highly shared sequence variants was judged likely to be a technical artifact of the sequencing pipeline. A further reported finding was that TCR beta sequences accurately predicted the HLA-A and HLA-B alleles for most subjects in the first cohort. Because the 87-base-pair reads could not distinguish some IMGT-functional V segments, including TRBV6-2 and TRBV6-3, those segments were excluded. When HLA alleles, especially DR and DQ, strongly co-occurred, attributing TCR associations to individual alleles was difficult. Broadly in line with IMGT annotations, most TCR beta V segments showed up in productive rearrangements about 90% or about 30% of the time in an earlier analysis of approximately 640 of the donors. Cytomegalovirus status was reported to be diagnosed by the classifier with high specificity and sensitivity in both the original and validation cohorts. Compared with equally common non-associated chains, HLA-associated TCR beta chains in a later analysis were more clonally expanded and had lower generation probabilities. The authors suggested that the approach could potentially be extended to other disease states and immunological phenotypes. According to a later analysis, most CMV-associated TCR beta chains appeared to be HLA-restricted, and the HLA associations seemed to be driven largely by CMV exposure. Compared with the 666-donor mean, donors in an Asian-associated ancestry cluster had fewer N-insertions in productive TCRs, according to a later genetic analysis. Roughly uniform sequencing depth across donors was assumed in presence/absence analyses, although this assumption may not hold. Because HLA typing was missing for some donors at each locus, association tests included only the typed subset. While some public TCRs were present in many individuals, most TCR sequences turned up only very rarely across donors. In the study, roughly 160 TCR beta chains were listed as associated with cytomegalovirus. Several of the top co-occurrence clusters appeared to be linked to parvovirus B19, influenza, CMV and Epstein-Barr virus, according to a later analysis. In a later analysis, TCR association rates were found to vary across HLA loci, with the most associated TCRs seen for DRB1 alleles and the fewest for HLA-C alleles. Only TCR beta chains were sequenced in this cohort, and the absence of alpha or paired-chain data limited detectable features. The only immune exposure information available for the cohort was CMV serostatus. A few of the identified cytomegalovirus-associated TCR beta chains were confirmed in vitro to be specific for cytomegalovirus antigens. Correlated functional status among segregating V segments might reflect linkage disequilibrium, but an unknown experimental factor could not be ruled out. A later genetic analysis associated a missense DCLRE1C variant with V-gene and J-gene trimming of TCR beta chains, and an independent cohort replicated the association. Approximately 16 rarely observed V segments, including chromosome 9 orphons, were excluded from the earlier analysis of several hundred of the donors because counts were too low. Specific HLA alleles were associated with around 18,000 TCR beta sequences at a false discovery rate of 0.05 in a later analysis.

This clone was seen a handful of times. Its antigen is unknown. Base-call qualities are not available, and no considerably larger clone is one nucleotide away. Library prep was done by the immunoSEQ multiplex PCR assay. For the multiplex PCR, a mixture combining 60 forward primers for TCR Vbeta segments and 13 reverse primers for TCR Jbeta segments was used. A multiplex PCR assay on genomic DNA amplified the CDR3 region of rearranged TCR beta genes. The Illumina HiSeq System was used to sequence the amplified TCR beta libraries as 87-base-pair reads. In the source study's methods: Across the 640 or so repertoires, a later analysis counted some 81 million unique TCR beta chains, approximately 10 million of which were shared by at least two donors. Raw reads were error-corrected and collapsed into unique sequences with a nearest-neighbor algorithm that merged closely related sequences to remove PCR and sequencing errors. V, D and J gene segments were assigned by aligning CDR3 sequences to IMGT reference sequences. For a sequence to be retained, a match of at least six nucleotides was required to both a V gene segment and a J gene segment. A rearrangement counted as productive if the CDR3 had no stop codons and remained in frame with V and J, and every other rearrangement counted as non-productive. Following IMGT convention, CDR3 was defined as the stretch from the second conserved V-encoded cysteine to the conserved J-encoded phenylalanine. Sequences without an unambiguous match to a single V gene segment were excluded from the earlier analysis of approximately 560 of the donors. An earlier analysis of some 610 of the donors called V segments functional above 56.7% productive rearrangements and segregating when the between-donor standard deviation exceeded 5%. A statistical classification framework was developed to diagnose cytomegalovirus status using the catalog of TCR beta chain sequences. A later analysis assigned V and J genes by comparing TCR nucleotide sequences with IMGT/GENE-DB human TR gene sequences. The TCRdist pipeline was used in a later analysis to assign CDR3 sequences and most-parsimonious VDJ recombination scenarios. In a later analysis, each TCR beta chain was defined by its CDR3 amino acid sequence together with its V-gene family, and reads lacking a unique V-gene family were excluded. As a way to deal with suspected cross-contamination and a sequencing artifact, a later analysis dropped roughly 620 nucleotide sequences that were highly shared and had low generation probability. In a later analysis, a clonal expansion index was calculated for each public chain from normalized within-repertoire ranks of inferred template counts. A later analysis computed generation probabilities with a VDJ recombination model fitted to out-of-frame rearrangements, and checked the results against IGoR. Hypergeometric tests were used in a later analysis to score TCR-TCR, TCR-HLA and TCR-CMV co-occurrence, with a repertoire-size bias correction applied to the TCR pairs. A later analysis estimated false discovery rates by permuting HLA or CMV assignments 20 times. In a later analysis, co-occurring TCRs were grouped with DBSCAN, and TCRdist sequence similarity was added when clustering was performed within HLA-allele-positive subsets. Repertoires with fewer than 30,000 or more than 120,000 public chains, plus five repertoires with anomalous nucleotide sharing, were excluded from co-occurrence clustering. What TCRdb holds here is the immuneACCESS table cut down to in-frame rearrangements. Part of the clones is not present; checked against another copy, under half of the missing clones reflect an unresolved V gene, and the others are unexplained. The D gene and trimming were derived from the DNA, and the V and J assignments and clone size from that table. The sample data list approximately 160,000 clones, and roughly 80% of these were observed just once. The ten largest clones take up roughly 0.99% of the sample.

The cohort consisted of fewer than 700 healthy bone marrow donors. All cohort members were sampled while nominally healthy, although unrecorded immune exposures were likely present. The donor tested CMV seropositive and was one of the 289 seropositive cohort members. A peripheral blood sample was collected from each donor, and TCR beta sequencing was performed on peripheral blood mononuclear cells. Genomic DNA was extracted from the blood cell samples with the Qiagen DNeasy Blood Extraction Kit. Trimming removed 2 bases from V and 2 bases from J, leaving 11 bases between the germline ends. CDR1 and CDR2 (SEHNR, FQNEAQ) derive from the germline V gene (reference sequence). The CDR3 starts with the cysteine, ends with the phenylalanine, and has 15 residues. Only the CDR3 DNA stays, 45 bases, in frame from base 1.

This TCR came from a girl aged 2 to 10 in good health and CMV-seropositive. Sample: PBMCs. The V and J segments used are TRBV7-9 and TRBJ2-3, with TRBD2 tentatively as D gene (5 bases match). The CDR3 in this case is CASSLSNSATDTQYF. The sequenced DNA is TGTGCCAGCAGCTTATCTAATAGCGCCACAGATACGCAGTATTTT. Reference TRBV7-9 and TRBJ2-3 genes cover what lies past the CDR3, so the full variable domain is DTGVSQNPRHKITKRGQNVTFRCDPISEHNRLYWYRQTLGQGPEFLTYFQNEAQLEKSRLLSDRFSAERPKGSFSTLEIQRTEQGDSAMYLCASSLSNSATDTQYFGPGTRLTVL.